This is a list of T cell receptor beta chains from one sample in a study of Ad26.COV2.S vaccination and SARS-CoV-2 variants. Here immunoSEQ multiplex PCR was the method, and the copy in TCRdb shows in-frame clones only, minus some. Here the sample spans more than 350,000 clones, 80% to 95% being singletons. The material was peripheral blood, obtained in a trial of Ad26.COV2.S vaccine versus placebo. These receptors originate from a person between 18 and 65 years old who received the Ad26.COV2.S COVID-19 vaccine or a placebo. The CDR3 runs from the conserved cysteine through the conserved F or W. A D gene is named only where the DNA matches it firmly. The size of a clone is reported for some rows only, either as once, few or many, or as a class for expanded clones.

V gene	D gene	J gene	clone size	CDR3 DNA	CDR3 protein
TRBV15	TRBD2	TRBJ2-2	-	TGTGCCACCGGGACTAGCGGGAGGATGAACACCGGGGAGCTGTTTTTT	CATGTSGRMNTGELFF
TRBV27	-	TRBJ2-7	-	TGTGCCAGCAGTACCATGAGGTTCCCCTACGAGCAGTACTTC	CASSTMRFPYEQYF
TRBV6-6	TRBD1	TRBJ2-2	-	TGTGCCAGCAGTTACCCCGGGACAGGAACCGGGGAGCTGTTTTTT	CASSYPGTGTGELFF
TRBV9	-	TRBJ2-7	-	TGTGCCAGCAGCGTTAGGGACGGCTACGAGCAGTACTTC	CASSVRDGYEQYF
TRBV2	-	TRBJ2-2	-	TGTGCCAGCAGTGAGGAACGGCCCTACACCGGGGAGCTGTTTTTT	CASSEERPYTGELFF
TRBV18	TRBD1	TRBJ2-7	few	TGTGCCAGCTCACCCGGGACAGGTTCCTACGAGCAGTACTTC	CASSPGTGSYEQYF
TRBV15	-	TRBJ1-5	-	TGTGCCACCAGCAGAGATCCGGGCGTTCAGCCCCAGCATTTT	CATSRDPGVQPQHF
TRBV6-5	-	TRBJ2-1	-	TGTGCCAGCAGTTTGTATTCACAGAGTGATGAGCAGTTCTTC	CASSLYSQSDEQFF
TRBV6-5	-	TRBJ2-7	-	TGTGCCAGCAGTTACTCGGAGGGCTCCTACGAGCAGTACTTC	CASSYSEGSYEQYF
TRBV6-2/TRBV6-3	TRBD2	TRBJ2-3	-	TGTGCCAGCAGTCGAACGACTAGCGGGATAGATACGCAGTATTTT	CASSRTTSGIDTQYF
TRBV2	-	TRBJ1-1	-	TGTGCCAGCAGTGAAGTGAGGGCTAGTACTGAAGCTTTCTTT	CASSEVRASTEAFF
TRBV5-5	-	TRBJ2-1	-	TGTGCCAGCAGCTTGTTTAGTTCACCCAATGAGCAGTTCTTC	CASSLFSSPNEQFF